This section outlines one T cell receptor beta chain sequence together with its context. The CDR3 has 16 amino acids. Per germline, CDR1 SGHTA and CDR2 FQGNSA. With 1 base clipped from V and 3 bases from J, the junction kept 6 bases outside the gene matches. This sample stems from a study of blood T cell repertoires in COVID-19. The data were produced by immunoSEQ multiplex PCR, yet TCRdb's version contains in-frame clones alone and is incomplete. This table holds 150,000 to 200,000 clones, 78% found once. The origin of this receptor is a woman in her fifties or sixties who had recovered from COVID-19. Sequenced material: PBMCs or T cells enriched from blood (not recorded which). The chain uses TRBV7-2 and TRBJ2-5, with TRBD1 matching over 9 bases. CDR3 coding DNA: TGTGCCAGCAGCTTAGACCACGGGACAGGGAAAGAGACCCAGTACTTC. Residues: CASSLDHGTGKETQYF.